The 30 T cell receptor beta chains below all came from one sample that was sequenced in a study of T cell responses to AZD1222 COVID-19 vaccine (dated by TCRdb to about 2021). What this sample's time point label stands for: baseline before first vaccination. To prepare the library, the immunoSEQ multiplex PCR assay was applied. TCRdb limited this immuneACCESS table to in-frame rearrangements with V and J called. A share of clones is missing; checked studies link under half to unresolved V genes, and the rest is unexplained. This sample gives roughly 100,000 clones in total; 70% to 90% of them show up just once. The ten largest clones capture 2% to 3% of the sample. The sample was peripheral blood, taken on day 0 of AZD1222 vaccination. Receptors originate from an adult in good health.

The chain combines TRBV28 with TRBJ2-1; D not certain. Germline V gene lookup returns CDR1 MDHEN and CDR2 SYDVKM. This CDR3 spans 15 amino acids. Trimming pared 6 bases from V and 2 bases from J, leaving 14 bases between. This chain's CDR3 is CASSPPAFAYNEQFF. Written as DNA, the CDR3 is TGTGCCAGCAGCCCCCCCGCCTTCGCCTACAATGAGCAGTTCTTC.

Only a few counts were recorded for this clone. The V gene is TRBV6-4, the J gene TRBJ1-1, with 11 bases identical to TRBD1. The CDR3 runs 15 residues. V trimming: 5 bases; J trimming: 7 bases; junction bases outside the gene matches: 9. Germline assignment: CDR1 MRHNA and CDR2 SNTAGT. CDR3 protein: CASSPGTGGVGEAFF. The CDR3 nucleotides are TGTGCCAGCAGTCCCGGGACAGGGGGAGTTGGTGAAGCTTTCTTT.

This chain uses TRBV4-1 with TRBJ2-5; D gene unclear. The ends were cut back, 1 base at V and 4 bases at J, with 7 bases in the middle. The germline V gene has CDR1 MGHRA and CDR2 YSYEKL. This CDR3 contains 13 residues. The DNA of the CDR3 is TGCGCCAGCAGCCAAGGGACGCTAGAGACCCAGTACTTC. Its translation is CASSQGTLETQYF.

The chain employs TRBV5-4 and TRBJ1-2; D unclear. CDR1 is SGHNT, CDR2 YYREEE, per germline (reference sequence). The CDR3 has 16 residues. V gave up 4 bases and J gave up 3 bases, with 19 bases separating them. The CDR3 sequence: CASSTLRPEEDYGYTF. The CDR3 DNA follows: TGTGCCAGCAGCACTCTAAGGCCGGAGGAAGACTATGGCTACACCTTC.

The chain joins TRBV28 to TRBJ2-7; D call uncertain. In germline, CDR1 is MDHEN, CDR2 SYDVKM. V lost 4 bases to trimming and J lost 3 bases, with 7 bases between them. This CDR3 contains 12 residues. DNA for the CDR3: TGTGCCAGCAGTTACTCCCTCTACGAGCAGTACTTC. Translating gives CASSYSLYEQYF.

This clone appeared a few times. The rearrangement links TRBV12-5 to TRBJ2-5, with D uncertain. V shed 0 bases and J shed 4 bases, with 0 bases lying between them. Germline V CDR1 and CDR2: LGHNT, FRNRAP. The CDR3 length is 11 residues. CDR3 nucleotide sequence: TGTGCTAGTGGTTTGGTAGAGACCCAGTACTTC. It codes for CASGLVETQYF.

This chain uses TRBV7-9 with TRBJ2-2; D possibly uses TRBD1 or TRBD2 (5 bases each). CDR1 and CDR2 (germline): SEHNR, FQNEAQ (reference sequence). Trimming left V 4 bases short and J 4 bases short, with 16 bases between. The CDR3 runs 16 residues. CDR3 sequence: CASSSPGRHFTGELFF. For the CDR3, the DNA is TGTGCCAGCAGCTCGCCGGGACGGCATTTCACCGGGGAGCTGTTTTTT.

V and J are TRBV2 and TRBJ1-6, with no clear D. V was shortened by 1 base and J by 4 bases, with 5 bases between the two germline ends. CDR3 length: 14 residues. Looked up from germline, CDR1 is SNHLY and CDR2 is FYNNEI. CDR3 DNA: TGTGCCAGCAGTGAAGGAGAGTATAATTCACCCCTCCACTTT. Protein product: CASSEGEYNSPLHF.

The genes are TRBV6-2 or TRBV6-3 and TRBJ1-3; D may be TRBD1 (6 bases). Trimming took 6 bases from V and 0 from J, leaving 18 bases between them. Germline CDR1 is MNHEY and CDR2 is SVGEGT. The CDR3 covers 17 residues. The CDR3 spells CASSPMRQANSGNTIYF. In DNA, the CDR3 is TGTGCCAGCAGCCCTATGAGACAGGCCAACTCTGGAAACACCATATATTTT.

The chain recombines TRBV7-3 with TRBJ2-1; tentatively, D is TRBD1 or TRBD2 (6 bases each). There are 15 residues in the CDR3. The germline V gene has CDR1 SGHTA and CDR2 FQGTGA. V lost 1 base to trimming and J lost 3 bases, with 10 bases between them. The CDR3 DNA reads as TGTGCCAGCAGCTTAAAGGGGGGCAGCTACAATGAGCAGTTCTTC. Translating gives CASSLKGGSYNEQFF.

This sequence joins TRBV6-1 and TRBJ2-1; 7 bases are a match to TRBD2. V was pared by 3 bases and J by 4 bases, with 6 bases of the junction left unmatched. Germline values: CDR1 MNHNS, CDR2 SASEGT. The CDR3 contains 15 residues. In DNA form, the CDR3 reads TGTGCCAGCAGTGACCTTATGGGGGGGTACAATGAGCAGTTCTTC. Its translation is CASSDLMGGYNEQFF.

The chain is built from TRBV15 and TRBJ1-3, with 7 bases aligning to TRBD1. V dropped 2 bases and J dropped 0; count of bases not matched to a gene: 7. Germline CDR1 is LNHNV and CDR2 is YYDKDF (reference sequence). The CDR3 covers 17 residues. CDR3 sequence reads: CATSRPRQGLSGNTIYF. CDR3 nucleotide sequence: TGTGCCACCAGCAGACCGAGACAGGGTCTCTCTGGAAACACCATATATTTT.

A single count supports this clone. The V and J genes are TRBV11-3 and TRBJ1-1; a possible D gene is TRBD1 (6 bases). Per germline, CDR1 SGHNT and CDR2 YENEEA. V lost 6 bases and J lost 9, with 14 bases in between. The CDR3 has 12 amino acids. The CDR3 reads CASSNLDSKAFF. As DNA, the CDR3 is TGTGCCAGCAGTAACCTGGACAGTAAAGCTTTCTTT.

The gene calls are TRBV4-1 and TRBJ2-3; 13 nucleotides line up with TRBD2. Germline CDR1 reads MGHRA; CDR2 reads YSYEKL. This CDR3 spans 16 amino acids. V shed 4 bases and J 5 bases; nucleotides not matched to a gene: 6. CDR3 protein: CASSRETSGGRDTQYF. The CDR3 DNA reads TGCGCCAGCAGCCGGGAGACTAGCGGGGGGAGAGATACGCAGTATTTT.

The rearrangement links TRBV4-3 to TRBJ2-7, with 7 bases matching TRBD1. CDR1 and CDR2 (germline): LGHNA, YSLEER. Trimming at V came to 5 bases and at J to 0 bases, leaving 7 bases not matched to a gene. The CDR3 runs to 15 residues. The CDR3 sequence is CASSRADRSSYEQYF. The DNA of the CDR3 is TGCGCCAGCAGCAGAGCGGACAGGTCCTCCTACGAGCAGTACTTC.

This chain uses TRBV12-3 or TRBV12-4 with TRBJ1-5; D call uncertain. Trimming removed 5 bases at V and 2 bases at J, with 7 bases between. CDR3 length: 13 amino acids. The CDR3 DNA sequence: TGTGCCAGCAGTCTGGACGGCAATCAGCCCCAGCATTTT. This codes for CASSLDGNQPQHF.

In its sample, this clone was seen once. The chain employs TRBV28 and TRBJ2-2; TRBD2 matches at 9 bases. Germline loops: CDR1 MDHEN, CDR2 SYDVKM. Trimming at V came to 5 bases and at J to 9 bases, leaving 16 bases not matched to a gene. CDR3 length: 17 residues. The CDR3 region is CASSGGPGLALDRELFF. Here the CDR3 DNA reads TGTGCCAGCAGTGGGGGCCCGGGACTAGCATTAGACCGGGAGCTGTTTTTT.

The J gene is TRBJ1-2, the V gene TRBV28, with 7 bases lining up with TRBD1. Germline CDR1 MDHEN, CDR2 SYDVKM. This CDR3 contains 14 residues. The V and J ends lost 4 bases and 8 bases, in that order; junction bases with no gene match: 10. CDR3 nucleotide sequence: TGTGCCAGCAGTTCGGGACAGCCAGAGAGGGGCTACACCTTC. Protein sequence: CASSSGQPERGYTF.

This chain connects TRBV25-1 to TRBJ2-7, with unresolved D. The V gene lost 2 bases and the J gene lost 0 bases, with 5 bases spanning the gap. Germline CDR1 MGHDK, CDR2 SYGVNS. CDR3 size: 13 residues. The CDR3 DNA sequence: TGTGCCAGCAGTGAAGGACCCTCCTACGAGCAGTACTTC. Translation gives CASSEGPSYEQYF.

In its sample, this clone was seen once. The gene calls are TRBV12-3 or TRBV12-4 and TRBJ2-2, with unresolved D. The CDR3 has 12 amino acids. Trimming pared 4 bases from V and 6 bases from J, leaving 6 bases between. The CDR3 region is CASSSDAGELFF. CDR3 DNA sequence: TGTGCCAGCAGTTCGGATGCCGGGGAGCTGTTTTTT.

This clone has a handful of counts. V is TRBV24-1 and J is TRBJ2-2; either TRBD1 or TRBD2 may supply D (6 bases each). This CDR3 is 18 amino acids long. Trimming stripped 4 bases from V and 7 bases from J, with 24 bases between. Germline V gene lookup returns CDR1 KGHDR and CDR2 SFDVKD. CDR3 sequence: CATSEGGYGPNWYGELFF. In nucleotides, the CDR3 is TGTGCCACCAGTGAGGGGGGCTATGGACCGAACTGGTACGGGGAGCTGTTTTTT.

The J gene is TRBJ1-2, the V gene TRBV19; no firm D call. Per the germline V gene, CDR1 is LNHDA and CDR2 is SQIVND (reference sequence). The CDR3 sequence is 12 residues long. Deletions cut 7 bases from V and 4 bases from J, with 10 bases between. In nucleotides, the CDR3 is TGTGCCAGTACCAAGGAGGGCTATGGCTACACCTTC. Encoded protein: CASTKEGYGYTF.

The chain links TRBV3-1 (or the pseudogene TRBV3-2) to TRBJ1-2, with 11 bases that match TRBD1. CDR1 and CDR2 from the germline V gene are LGHDT and YNNKEL (reference sequence). This CDR3 is 14 amino acids long. The J segment lost 2 bases and the V segment lost 5 bases, leaving 1 base of the junction unmatched. The CDR3 nucleotides read TGTGCCAGCAGCGGGACAGGGGGGAACTATGGCTACACCTTC. It encodes CASSGTGGNYGYTF.

This chain links TRBV29-1 with TRBJ1-3; D remains unclear. The CDR3 totals 16 residues. Germline CDR1 SQVTM, CDR2 ANQGSEA. With 6 bases removed from V and 4 bases from J, the gap between germline ends came to 22 bases. The CDR3 DNA sequence: TGCAGCGTGGAAACCGGGCCCCTTGGTAGCGGAAACACCATATATTTT. It is translated as CSVETGPLGSGNTIYF.

The chain joins TRBV11-3 to TRBJ2-1, with TRBD1 matching 12 bases. Looked up from germline, CDR1 is SGHNT and CDR2 is YENEEA. CDR3 length: 16 amino acids. Trimming took 1 base from V and 8 from J; bases not matched to a gene: 6. In nucleotides, the CDR3 is TGTGCCAGCAGCTTAGGAGGGACAGGGGGCTTAGATGAGCAGTTCTTC. Its translation: CASSLGGTGGLDEQFF.

V usage is TRBV12-3 or TRBV12-4 and J usage is TRBJ2-3; D is possibly TRBD1 (5 bases). This CDR3 has 13 residues. The ends were cut back, 2 bases at V and 5 bases at J, with 8 bases in the middle. CDR3 residues: CASSLRGRDTQYF. The CDR3 DNA sequence: TGTGCCAGCAGTTTAAGGGGCCGAGATACGCAGTATTTT.

J is TRBJ2-7 and V is TRBV11-2; 8 positions agree with TRBD1. Germline-derived CDR1 and CDR2 are SGHAT and FQNNGV. J was trimmed by 6 bases and V by 3 bases; bases with no gene match: 7. This CDR3 contains 14 residues. This chain's CDR3 is CASSFGQGRGEQYF. The CDR3 coding sequence is TGTGCCAGCAGCTTTGGACAGGGACGGGGCGAGCAGTACTTC.

This sequence joins TRBV7-9 and TRBJ2-1; tentatively, D is TRBD1 (6 bases). The CDR3 covers 13 residues. Trimming shortened V by 3 bases and J by 6 bases, and 9 bases separated the two germline ends. Germline V gives CDR1 SEHNR, CDR2 FQNEAQ (reference sequence). CDR3 DNA: TGTGCCAGCAGCTTTAAAGGGGGCAATGAGCAGTTCTTC. It is translated as CASSFKGGNEQFF. Using reference TRBV7-9 and TRBJ2-1 for the parts outside the CDR3, the full variable domain is DTGVSQNPRHKITKRGQNVTFRCDPISEHNRLYWYRQTLGQGPEFLTYFQNEAQLEKSRLLSDRFSAERPKGSFSTLEIQRTEQGDSAMYLCASSFKGGNEQFFGPGTRLTVL.

The V gene is TRBV27, the J gene TRBJ2-7, with D unclear. This CDR3 comprises 14 residues. Germline lookup yields CDR1 MNHEY and CDR2 SMNVEV (reference sequence). Trimming pared 7 bases from V and 2 bases from J, leaving 15 bases between. CDR3 nucleotides: TGTGCCAGCACCAAGAACGGTGCAGCCTACGAGCAGTACTTC. Protein product: CASTKNGAAYEQYF.

V is TRBV7-9 and J is TRBJ2-1; 7 bases are shared with TRBD1. CDR3 size: 17 residues. J gave up 3 bases and V 11 bases, and 19 bases lay outside the gene matches. Germline V gene sequence: CDR1 SEHNR, CDR2 FQNEAQ (reference sequence). The DNA of the CDR3 is TGTGCCGTTCCCCGGGACAGCCGCCGGGAATTCTACAATGAGCAGTTCTTC. This gives the protein CAVPRDSRREFYNEQFF.